This entry features one TCR beta chain sequence. The data are from a study of blood T cell repertoires in COVID-19. The overall study: There were acute and convalescent COVID-19 samples, and they came from the United States, Italy and Spain. PBMCs, B-cell-depleted T cells, or T cells provided the cDNA or gDNA that made up the material.

Original methodology: Using reference gene primer amplification, nucleated cell counts were estimated. Sequenced by immunoSEQ multiplex PCR; TCRdb stores in-frame clones only, minus some. V and J calls and clone size are those listed in that table; D and trimming were worked out from the DNA. The table lists about 12,000 clones, roughly four fifths of them singletons. The CDR3 is 15 amino acids. CDR1 and CDR2 (germline): SGHRS, YFSETQ. With 5 bases removed from V and 4 bases from J, the gap between germline ends came to 18 bases. The chain employs TRBV5-1 and TRBJ1-1; no clear D. The specimen was peripheral blood. This sequence was found in a woman aged 60-75 years with acute or convalescent COVID-19. This chain's CDR3 is CASSHGRTVATEAFF. CDR3 nucleotide sequence: TGCGCCAGCAGTCATGGACGGACTGTGGCCACTGAAGCTTTCTTT. The complete variable domain, with remaining parts taken from reference TRBV5-1 and TRBJ1-1, reads KAGVTQTPRYLIKTRGQQVTLSCSPISGHRSVSWYQQTPGQGLQFLFEYFSETQRNKGNFPGRFSGRQFSNSRSEMNVSTLELGDSALYLCASSHGRTVATEAFFGQGTRLTVV.